These 26 T cell receptor beta chains share one sample of origin, sequenced in a study of T cells in localized non-small cell lung cancer. Generated by immunoSEQ multiplex PCR, the TCRdb table keeps only in-frame clones and is missing some. The data hold around 1,200 clones, with around a third observed a single time. The sample consisted of normal lung tissue next to the tumor, taken before any cancer treatment. The receptor source for this set is a male donor at least 60 years old with stage I squamous cell lung carcinoma.

This clone was detected only a few times. The V call is TRBV4-1, the J call TRBJ1-2, with D maybe TRBD1 (5 bases). Trimming shortened V by 1 base and J by 6 bases, and 9 bases separated the two germline ends. Germline V lookup: CDR1 MGHRA, CDR2 YSYEKL. The CDR3 loop spans 13 amino acids. This CDR3 reads CASSQGGVHGYTF. The DNA for the CDR3 is TGCGCCAGCAGCCAAGGGGGGGTCCATGGCTACACCTTC.

This clone counts as medium-sized. The V call is TRBV11-3, the J call TRBJ2-1; 9 nucleotides agree with TRBD2. The CDR3 consists of 15 residues. V shed 3 bases and J 6 bases; nucleotides not matched to a gene: 6. Germline-derived CDR1 and CDR2 are SGHNT and YENEEA. CDR3 sequence: CASSFTAGGINEQFF. The CDR3, as DNA: TGTGCCAGCAGCTTTACCGCGGGGGGGATCAATGAGCAGTTCTTC.

This chain uses TRBV19 with TRBJ2-7; D not certain. V lost 0 bases to trimming and J lost 4 bases, with 7 bases between them. The CDR3 covers 13 residues. Looked up from germline, CDR1 is LNHDA and CDR2 is SQIVND (reference sequence). CDR3 nucleotides: TGTGCCAGTAGTATAGAGGACGGGTACGAGCAGTACTTC. It encodes CASSIEDGYEQYF.

The chain carries TRBV4-1 and TRBJ2-7, with 8 bases fitting TRBD1. V trimming: 4 bases; J trimming: 0 bases; junction bases outside the gene matches: 11. In germline, CDR1 is MGHRA, CDR2 YSYEKL. The length of the CDR3 is 17 residues. The DNA of the CDR3 is TGCGCCAGCAGCCTTAACGGACAGGGATCAAACTCCTACGAGCAGTACTTC. Translated: CASSLNGQGSNSYEQYF.

In its sample, this clone ranks as medium-sized. The CDR3 nucleotides are TGTGCCAGCAGTAGTACCCCGAATCAGCCCCAGCATTTT. Its translation: CASSSTPNQPQHF. The rearrangement links TRBV6-8 to TRBJ1-5; D is unresolved. Deletions cut 5 bases from V and 4 bases from J, with 9 bases between. Germline V gene data show CDR1 as MNHGY and CDR2 as SAAAGT. The CDR3 spans 13 residues.

The sample holds a few counts of this clone. The chain uses TRBV10-3 and TRBJ1-1; no reliable D call. CDR1 ENHRY and CDR2 SYGVKD come from the germline V gene. V lost 8 bases and J lost 3, with 10 bases in between. CDR3 length: 12 amino acids. The CDR3 reads CAIQPGYTEAFF. In nucleotides, the CDR3 is TGTGCCATCCAGCCGGGATACACTGAAGCTTTCTTT.

V is TRBV10-3 and J is TRBJ1-3; D is unresolved. CDR1 is ENHRY, CDR2 SYGVKD, per germline. The CDR3 runs to 16 residues. Trimming took 0 bases from V and 4 from J, leaving 13 bases between them. Written as DNA, the CDR3 is TGTGCCATCAGTGAGTCTTTGGCACCCACGGGAAACACCATATATTTT. This gives the protein CAISESLAPTGNTIYF.

This clone was observed a few times. The genes are TRBV6-8 and TRBJ2-7, with a possible D match to TRBD1 (6 bases). Germline V gene sequence: CDR1 MNHGY, CDR2 SAAAGT. This CDR3 is built from 14 residues. The germline V and J ends were trimmed by 5 bases and 2 bases, with 13 bases remaining between them. The CDR3 coding sequence is TGTGCCAGCAGTGCATTGGACAGCCCCTACGAGCAGTACTTC. Translation: CASSALDSPYEQYF.

This clone counts as large. The chain combines TRBV30 with TRBJ1-4; TRBD1 is a possible D gene (5 bases). In germline, CDR1 is GTSNPN, CDR2 SVGIG (reference sequence). The CDR3 totals 13 residues. V lost 7 bases and J lost 4, with 13 bases in between. In nucleotides, the CDR3 is TGTGCCTACGAGTTGAGGGGTAATGAAAAACTGTTTTTT. Protein product: CAYELRGNEKLFF.

The chain couples TRBV14 to TRBJ1-2; weak D call: TRBD1 (5 bases). This CDR3 is 13 amino acids long. Germline V gene lookup returns CDR1 SGHDN and CDR2 FVKESK. The V gene lost 8 bases and the J gene lost 4 bases, with 14 bases spanning the gap. The CDR3 DNA reads TGTGCCAGCTCCGGAGGGGCTCCCTATGGCTACACCTTC. Its translation: CASSGGAPYGYTF.

The chain combines TRBV14 with TRBJ2-3; D remains unclear. This CDR3 is 13 amino acids long. Germline CDR1 SGHDN, CDR2 FVKESK. Deletions cut 0 bases from V and 8 bases from J, with 9 bases between. The CDR3 sequence: CASSQDQASTQYF. The CDR3, as DNA: TGTGCCAGCAGCCAAGATCAGGCAAGTACGCAGTATTTT.

The chain links TRBV28 to TRBJ1-6; D possibly corresponds to TRBD1 (5 bases). Per germline, CDR1 MDHEN and CDR2 SYDVKM. This CDR3 comprises 16 residues. The V end was cut by 3 bases, the J end by 7 bases, with 16 bases between. The CDR3: CASSFYQGFGNSPLHF. In nucleotides, the CDR3 is TGTGCCAGCAGTTTCTACCAGGGCTTTGGGAATTCACCCCTCCACTTT.

This clone was seen only a few times. The V and J genes are TRBV6-8 and TRBJ2-5; D is tentatively TRBD1 or TRBD2 (5 bases each). Per germline, CDR1 MNHGY and CDR2 SAAAGT. The CDR3 covers 16 residues. Trimming took off 2 bases at V and 1 base at J, with 14 bases between the two ends. The CDR3 spells CASSYPSSGGQETQYF. The CDR3 nucleotides are TGTGCCAGCAGTTACCCATCCTCTGGGGGCCAAGAGACCCAGTACTTC.

CDR3 DNA sequence: TGTGCCAGCTCCCCTACAGGGGAACAGTCTTATTCACCCCTCCACTTT. Residues: CASSPTGEQSYSPLHF. The chain is built from TRBV18 and TRBJ1-6; 7 positions match TRBD1. Per the germline V gene, CDR1 is KGHSH and CDR2 is LQKENI. V lost 6 bases to trimming and J lost 8 bases; unmatched junction nucleotides: 13. There are 16 residues in the CDR3.

A few counts support this clone. V is TRBV9 and J is TRBJ2-2; 7 bases agree with TRBD2. The V gene end was trimmed by 4 bases and the J gene end by 6 bases; junction bases not matched to a gene: 12. Germline V lookup: CDR1 SGDLS, CDR2 YYNGEE. The length of the CDR3 is 16 residues. The CDR3 protein is CASSLREGIMAGELFF. DNA of the CDR3: TGTGCCAGCAGCTTAAGGGAGGGAATTATGGCCGGGGAGCTGTTTTTT.

The chain employs TRBV4-1 and TRBJ2-2; D gene unclear. V was pared by 0 bases and J by 4 bases, with 6 bases between. Germline loops: CDR1 MGHRA, CDR2 YSYEKL. This CDR3 is built from 14 residues. DNA for the CDR3: TGCGCCAGCAGCCAAGATACGGTCACCGGGGAGCTGTTTTTT. As protein: CASSQDTVTGELFF.

This sequence joins TRBV2 and TRBJ2-5; tentatively, D is TRBD1 (5 bases). The CDR3 contains 12 residues. With 5 bases removed from V and 5 bases from J, the gap between germline ends came to 9 bases. The germline V gene has CDR1 SNHLY and CDR2 FYNNEI. CDR3 loop: CASSRTMETQYF. The CDR3 nucleotides are TGTGCCAGCAGTCGGACAATGGAGACCCAGTACTTC.

The chain recombines TRBV1 with TRBJ2-7; the DNA was not compared with TRBD1, the D call given in the table. TRBV1 is a documented pseudogene. The CDR3 covers 15 residues. The CDR3 reads CASSQEQQLIYEQYF. In nucleotides, the CDR3 is TGCGCCAGCAGCCAAGAACAACAGCTGATCTACGAGCAGTACTTC.

This CDR3 reads CASSLEQTKNIQYF. The CDR3 coding sequence is TGCGCCAGCAGCTTGGAGCAGACCAAAAACATTCAGTACTTC. The rearrangement joins TRBV5-1 to TRBJ2-4; D ambiguous. In germline, CDR1 is SGHRS, CDR2 YFSETQ. There are 14 residues in the CDR3. Trimming pared 0 bases from V and 2 bases from J, leaving 6 bases between.

This clone was counted between two and nine times. This sequence joins TRBV6-8 and TRBJ1-2; 9 bases fit TRBD1. The CDR3 totals 12 residues. Germline V gene data show CDR1 as MNHGY and CDR2 as SAAAGT. The V and J ends lost 11 bases and 9 bases, in that order; junction bases with no gene match: 10. The CDR3: CAGGQGFVSYTF. Here the CDR3 DNA reads TGTGCCGGCGGACAGGGGTTTGTGAGCTACACCTTC.

This clone was seen a handful of times. The chain employs TRBV6-8 and TRBJ1-2, with a weak D call TRBD1 (5 bases). The CDR3 is made up of 14 amino acids. Trimming took off 7 bases at V and 1 base at J, with 13 bases between the two ends. Germline V gene data show CDR1 as MNHGY and CDR2 as SAAAGT. The DNA of the CDR3 is TGTGCCAGCATCAGGGAGGGTATTAACTATGGCTACACCTTC. Translated, it gives CASIREGINYGYTF.

The CDR3 DNA reads as TGTGCCAGCAGTTACTCTACGCTCGTAGCCGAATCACCCCTCCACTTT. Translation gives CASSYSTLVAESPLHF. The V call is TRBV6-8, the J call TRBJ1-6; no firm D call. Per the germline V gene, CDR1 is MNHGY and CDR2 is SAAAGT. Trimming removed 0 bases at V and 10 bases at J, with 16 bases between. The CDR3 has 16 residues.

By sample fraction, this clone is medium-sized. CDR3 amino acids: CASSSGTSLANYGYTF. DNA for the CDR3: TGTGCCAGCAGCTCCGGGACATCACTAGCTAACTATGGCTACACCTTC. V and J are TRBV11-3 and TRBJ1-2; D is possibly TRBD1 (6 bases). Per the germline V gene, CDR1 is SGHNT and CDR2 is YENEEA. There are 16 residues in the CDR3. Trimming cost V 4 bases and J 0 bases, with 15 bases left between them.

This clone was counted once. The chain links TRBV14 to TRBJ2-7, with TRBD1 identical over 8 bases. Germline values: CDR1 SGHDN, CDR2 FVKESK. The V and J ends lost 3 bases and 3 bases, in that order; junction bases with no gene match: 16. The CDR3 totals 18 residues. In nucleotides, the CDR3 is TGTGCCAGCAGCCATTTACCCCTGACAGGGGAGGTCATCTACGAGCAGTACTTC. It is translated as CASSHLPLTGEVIYEQYF.

The gene calls are TRBV6-1 and TRBJ1-1; D may be TRBD1 (6 bases). The V gene lost 0 bases and the J gene lost 1 base, with 12 bases spanning the gap. Germline V CDR1 and CDR2: MNHNS, SASEGT. This CDR3 region has 16 residues. In nucleotides, the CDR3 is TGTGCCAGCAGTGAAGCACAGGGCACTAAGAACACTGAAGCTTTCTTT. This sequence encodes CASSEAQGTKNTEAFF.

The V gene is TRBV19, the J gene TRBJ1-5, with D perhaps matching TRBD1 (5 bases). The length of the CDR3 is 15 residues. V dropped 4 bases and J dropped 4 bases, with 14 bases sitting between them. CDR1 is LNHDA, CDR2 SQIVND, per germline (reference sequence). The CDR3 DNA is TGTGCCAGTAGTAGGGGCAGACAGCCTAATCAGCCCCAGCATTTT. Protein sequence: CASSRGRQPNQPQHF.